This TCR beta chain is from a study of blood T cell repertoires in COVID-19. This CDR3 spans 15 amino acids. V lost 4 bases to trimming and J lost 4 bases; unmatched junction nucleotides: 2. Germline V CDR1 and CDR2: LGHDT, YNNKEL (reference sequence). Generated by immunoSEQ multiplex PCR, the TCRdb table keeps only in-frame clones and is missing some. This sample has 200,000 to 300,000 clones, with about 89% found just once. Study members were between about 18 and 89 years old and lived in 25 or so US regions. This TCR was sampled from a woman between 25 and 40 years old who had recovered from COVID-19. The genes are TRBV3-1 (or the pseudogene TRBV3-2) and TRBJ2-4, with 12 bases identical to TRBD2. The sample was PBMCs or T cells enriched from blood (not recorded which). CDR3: CASSPTSGSKNIQYF. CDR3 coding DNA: TGTGCCAGCAGCCCGACTAGCGGGAGTAAAAACATTCAGTACTTC.